This T cell receptor beta chain derives from a study of blood T cell repertoires in COVID-19. Study at large: Some COVID-19 samples were acute and others convalescent; all came from the United States, Italy and Spain. Sources were T cells, B-cell-depleted T cells, or PBMCs; the material itself was cDNA or gDNA.

V lost 4 bases, J lost 3 bases, and 16 bases lay in between. The germline CDR1 and CDR2 sequences are SGHNT and YYREEE (reference sequence). This CDR3 has 15 amino acids. Source study methods: The assay estimated nucleated cells by amplifying reference gene primers. The table came from immunoSEQ multiplex PCR; TCRdb's copy has only in-frame clones and leaves some out. V and J calls and clone size are copied from that table; D and trimming were computed from the DNA. Among tens of thousands of clones listed, approximately 90% were seen once. The sample was peripheral blood. This receptor was identified in a woman aged 80 or over with acute or convalescent COVID-19. This chain connects TRBV5-4 to TRBJ2-5; D is perhaps TRBD2 (6 bases). CDR3 DNA: TGTGCCAGCAGCCCCCCGGGGGTTAGGGAAGAGACCCAGTACTTC. It yields the protein CASSPPGVREETQYF. The full variable domain, rest sourced from reference TRBV5-4 and TRBJ2-5, is ETGVTQSPTHLIKTRGQQVTLRCSSQSGHNTVSWYQQALGQGPQFIFQYYREEENGRGNFPPRFSGLQFPNYSSELNVNALELDDSALYLCASSPPGVREETQYFGPGTRLLVL.